The 30 T cell receptor beta chains given below trace back to one sample, sequenced in a study of OX40 agonist ivuxolimab in advanced cancers. Using immunoSEQ multiplex PCR, the repertoire was profiled, and TCRdb retains in-frame clones only, with some absent. The table includes about 36,000 clones, about 80% detected once. This specimen consisted of CD4+ or CD8+ T cells sorted from blood, obtained in a trial of the OX40 agonist ivuxolimab. The receptor source for this set is an adult with an advanced solid tumor such as melanoma, head and neck, liver or kidney cancer.

The gene calls are TRBV28 and TRBJ1-1; 7 positions match TRBD1. Germline CDR1 MDHEN, CDR2 SYDVKM. This CDR3 is built from 18 residues. Unmatched junction bases numbered 12, after V lost 2 bases and J lost 0 bases. The CDR3 spells CASSLMRQGGVMNTEAFF. DNA for the CDR3: TGTGCCAGCAGTTTAATGAGACAGGGAGGGGTCATGAACACTGAAGCTTTCTTT.

The V gene is TRBV9, the J gene TRBJ2-5; 7 bases align to TRBD1. The trim removed 3 bases at V and 1 base at J, leaving 6 bases unmatched. In germline, CDR1 is SGDLS, CDR2 YYNGEE. This CDR3 is built from 15 residues. CDR3 region: CASSEGTAIQETQYF. The CDR3 bases are TGTGCCAGCAGCGAGGGGACAGCCATCCAAGAGACCCAGTACTTC.

The chain has TRBV6-6 and TRBJ1-4; 11 bases agree with TRBD1. V was pared by 2 bases and J by 8 bases, with 7 bases of the junction left unmatched. Germline loops: CDR1 MNHNY, CDR2 SVGAGI (reference sequence). This CDR3 region has 16 residues. The CDR3 coding sequence is TGTGCCAGCAGTTACCTTGGACGGGACAGGGGGGAAAAACTGTTTTTT. This translates into CASSYLGRDRGEKLFF.

This clone was seen at least ten times. This sequence joins TRBV30 and TRBJ1-1; D gene unclear. This CDR3 is built from 13 residues. Germline lookup yields CDR1 GTSNPN and CDR2 SVGIG (reference sequence). With 1 base removed from V and 4 bases from J, the gap between germline ends came to 10 bases. The chain's CDR3 is CAWSEGLGTEAFF. CDR3 in DNA: TGTGCCTGGAGTGAAGGGCTCGGCACTGAAGCTTTCTTT. Together with reference TRBV30 and TRBJ1-1, the CDR3 gives the full variable domain: SQTIHQWPATLVQPVGSPLSLECTVEGTSNPNLYWYRQAAGRGLQLLFYSVGIGQISSEVPQNLSASRPQDRQFILSSKKLLLSDSGFYLCAWSEGLGTEAFFGQGTRLTVV.

The V gene is TRBV28, the J gene TRBJ1-2, with 7 bases that match TRBD1. This CDR3 region has 13 residues. V shed 10 bases and J 2 bases; nucleotides not matched to a gene: 7. The germline gives CDR1 MDHEN, CDR2 SYDVKM. CDR3 residues: CATGIQGNYGYTF. In DNA form, the CDR3 reads TGTGCCACGGGTATACAGGGGAACTATGGCTACACCTTC.

The CDR3 sequence is CASASGNTEAFF. As DNA, the CDR3 is TGTGCCAGCGCTTCCGGGAACACTGAAGCTTTCTTT. This chain joins TRBV19 and TRBJ1-1; D is unclear. V shed 9 bases and J shed 1 base, with 9 bases lying between them. The CDR3 loop spans 12 amino acids. Per the germline V gene, CDR1 is LNHDA and CDR2 is SQIVND (reference sequence).

The J gene is TRBJ2-1, the V gene TRBV29-1; 16 bases map to TRBD2. Germline CDR1 and CDR2: SQVTM and ANQGSEA. This CDR3 spans 16 amino acids. The ends lost 5 bases at V and 8 bases at J; junction bases unmatched: 9. The CDR3: CSVKPGTSGRGDEQFF. The DNA of the CDR3 is TGCAGCGTTAAGCCTGGGACTAGCGGGAGGGGAGATGAGCAGTTCTTC.

This sequence joins TRBV30 and TRBJ2-1; 8 nucleotides align to TRBD2. Germline-derived CDR1 and CDR2 are GTSNPN and SVGIG (reference sequence). Trimming at V came to 2 bases and at J to 4 bases, leaving 4 bases not matched to a gene. The CDR3 is 14 amino acids. CDR3 nucleotide sequence: TGTGCCTGGAGTCAGGTAGCGGGGTACAATGAGCAGTTCTTC. This codes for CAWSQVAGYNEQFF.

This clone is termed medium-sized. The chain combines TRBV30 with TRBJ2-2, with a possible D match to TRBD1 (6 bases). Germline V gene lookup returns CDR1 GTSNPN and CDR2 SVGIG (reference sequence). Trimming shortened V by 2 bases and J by 1 base, and 11 bases separated the two germline ends. This CDR3 spans 15 amino acids. CDR3 protein: CAWSKGHKNTGELFF. CDR3 coding DNA: TGTGCCTGGAGTAAGGGACACAAGAACACCGGGGAGCTGTTTTTT.

V gene TRBV7-6 combines with J gene TRBJ2-2, with 12 bases aligning to TRBD1. V dropped 5 bases and J dropped 3; count of bases not matched to a gene: 7. From germline, CDR1 is SGHVS and CDR2 FNYEAQ. This CDR3 spans 17 amino acids. The CDR3 is CASSQGTGGLYTGELFF. CDR3 bases: TGTGCCAGCAGCCAAGGGACAGGGGGCTTGTACACCGGGGAGCTGTTTTTT.

This clone was counted only a few times. V gene TRBV9 combines with J gene TRBJ2-3; the match to TRBD2 covers 9 bases. The CDR3 length is 14 residues. CDR1 is SGDLS and CDR2 is YYNGEE in the germline V gene. V was pared by 6 bases and J by 1 base, with 3 bases of the junction left unmatched. The CDR3 reads CASNERGGTDTQYF. CDR3 nucleotide sequence: TGTGCCAGCAACGAGCGGGGGGGCACAGATACGCAGTATTTT.

The rearrangement joins TRBV28 to TRBJ2-1, with D possibly being TRBD2 (5 bases). The V end was cut by 6 bases, the J end by 2 bases, with 8 bases between. This CDR3 is built from 13 residues. Looked up from germline, CDR1 is MDHEN and CDR2 is SYDVKM. The CDR3 region is CASSPGTYNEQFF. CDR3 DNA: TGTGCCAGCAGCCCCGGGACCTACAATGAGCAGTTCTTC.

The rearrangement joins TRBV19 to TRBJ2-5; D remains unclear. The germline V gene encodes CDR1 LNHDA and CDR2 SQIVND (reference sequence). The CDR3 runs 13 residues. Trimming pared 1 base from V and 11 bases from J, leaving 14 bases between. The CDR3 DNA is TGTGCCAGTAGTATAGCCAGTACTACGGAGCAGTACTTC. This sequence encodes CASSIASTTEQYF.

The sample holds one count of this clone. The chain couples TRBV16 to TRBJ2-5; the D is unclear. V dropped 1 base and J dropped 5 bases, with 5 bases sitting between them. Germline V gene lookup returns CDR1 KGHSY and CDR2 FQNENV. The CDR3 runs to 12 residues. This CDR3 reads CASSQFTETQYF. The CDR3 DNA is TGTGCCAGCAGCCAATTCACGGAGACCCAGTACTTC.

The chain combines TRBV6-1 with TRBJ1-5; D is undetermined. Trimming cost V 4 bases and J 9 bases, with 7 bases left between them. The CDR3 extends over 11 amino acids. CDR1 is MNHNS and CDR2 is SASEGT in the germline V gene. The DNA of the CDR3 is TGTGCCAGCAGTGGGGCCTGGCCCCAGCATTTT. This encodes CASSGAWPQHF.

V usage is TRBV7-6 and J usage is TRBJ1-2; 11 bases are a match to TRBD1. This CDR3 spans 15 amino acids. Germline CDR1 is SGHVS and CDR2 is FNYEAQ. V lost 5 bases to trimming and J lost 5 bases; unmatched junction nucleotides: 7. The CDR3 bases are TGTGCCAGCAGCCCCAGGACAGGGGGCGGTTATGGCTACACCTTC. The encoded protein is CASSPRTGGGYGYTF.

This chain connects TRBV7-9 to TRBJ2-1; 9 nucleotides agree with TRBD2. The CDR3 has 16 residues. Germline V lookup: CDR1 SEHNR, CDR2 FQNEAQ (reference sequence). V shed 5 bases, J shed 3 bases, and the junction held 8 bases outside the gene matches. In DNA, the CDR3 is TGTGCCAGCAGCCCACTAGCGGGTGGGAACTACAATGAGCAGTTCTTC. This translates into CASSPLAGGNYNEQFF. Full variable domain (outside the CDR3, taken from reference TRBV7-9 and TRBJ2-1): DTGVSQNPRHKITKRGQNVTFRCDPISEHNRLYWYRQTLGQGPEFLTYFQNEAQLEKSRLLSDRFSAERPKGSFSTLEIQRTEQGDSAMYLCASSPLAGGNYNEQFFGPGTRLTVL.

The chain links TRBV10-3 to TRBJ2-1; maybe TRBD2 (6 bases). The CDR3 has 15 residues. Trimming stripped 0 bases from V and 8 bases from J, with 14 bases between. In germline, CDR1 is ENHRY, CDR2 SYGVKD. The CDR3 sequence is CAISESEGIRDEQFF. The CDR3 bases are TGTGCCATCAGTGAGTCGGAGGGAATTAGGGATGAGCAGTTCTTC.

The V gene is TRBV4-1, the J gene TRBJ2-3, with TRBD1 matching 8 bases. The V and J ends lost 1 base and 4 bases, in that order; junction bases with no gene match: 10. The CDR3 has 17 residues. Looked up from germline, CDR1 is MGHRA and CDR2 is YSYEKL. The CDR3 sequence: CASSQGFRQGASDTQYF. The CDR3 coding sequence is TGCGCCAGCAGCCAAGGATTCCGGCAGGGGGCTTCAGATACGCAGTATTTT.

The table lists this clone with a few counts. The J gene is TRBJ2-7, the V gene TRBV4-1; D not resolved. This CDR3 contains 16 residues. Deletions cut 0 bases from V and 4 bases from J, with 16 bases between. Per germline, CDR1 MGHRA and CDR2 YSYEKL. The CDR3 sequence: CASSQDWAAPRYEQYF. The CDR3 DNA is TGCGCCAGCAGCCAAGATTGGGCGGCACCCCGGTACGAGCAGTACTTC.

This clone has only a few counts. The gene calls are TRBV7-9 and TRBJ2-7; D ambiguous. The CDR3 is 11 amino acids. CDR1 and CDR2 (germline): SEHNR, FQNEAQ (reference sequence). Trimming removed 6 bases at V and 3 bases at J, with 6 bases between. This CDR3 is CASRAGYEQYF. CDR3 coding DNA: TGTGCCAGCAGGGCCGGCTACGAGCAGTACTTC.

CDR3 sequence: CASSPSYSYEQYF. The CDR3 DNA sequence: TGTGCCTCATCCCCCAGCTACTCCTACGAGCAGTACTTC. V gene TRBV7-9 combines with J gene TRBJ2-7; D is undetermined. Germline lookup yields CDR1 SEHNR and CDR2 FQNEAQ (reference sequence). Trimming took off 11 bases at V and 0 bases at J, with 14 bases between the two ends. CDR3 length: 13 amino acids.

This CDR3 is CASSEGSFWDAFTEAFF. For the CDR3, the DNA is TGTGCCAGCAGTGAAGGAAGTTTTTGGGACGCCTTCACTGAAGCTTTCTTT. The chain links TRBV6-1 to TRBJ1-1, with D possibly TRBD1 on 5 matching bases. Deletions cut 1 base from V and 4 bases from J, with 19 bases between. Germline V lookup: CDR1 MNHNS, CDR2 SASEGT. The CDR3 runs 17 residues.

As concerns this clone: Other DNA sequences in this sample translate to the same CDR3. The V call is TRBV30, the J call TRBJ2-7; 9 nucleotides line up with TRBD1. V gave up 0 bases and J gave up 3 bases; unmatched junction bases: 0. Germline CDR1 reads GTSNPN; CDR2 reads SVGIG (reference sequence). The CDR3 length is 13 residues. CDR3: CAWSVGQGYEQYF. Written as DNA, the CDR3 is TGTGCCTGGAGTGTGGGACAGGGCTACGAGCAGTACTTC.

V and J are TRBV15 and TRBJ2-1; D is possibly TRBD1 (6 bases). This CDR3 has 15 amino acids. Germline loops: CDR1 LNHNV, CDR2 YYDKDF (reference sequence). V was shortened by 6 bases and J by 5 bases, with 17 bases between the two germline ends. The CDR3 spells CATREDSTLNNEQFF. In nucleotides, the CDR3 is TGTGCCACCAGGGAGGACAGCACCCTTAACAATGAGCAGTTCTTC.

The gene calls are TRBV7-2 and TRBJ1-2; TRBD1 is a possible D gene (5 bases). Germline assignment: CDR1 SGHTA and CDR2 FQGNSA. V was shortened by 5 bases and J by 8 bases, with 18 bases between the two germline ends. This CDR3 is 14 amino acids long. The CDR3 DNA is TGTGCCAGCAGCGCCCGGGGACGGATAGAGGGCTACACCTTC. Residues: CASSARGRIEGYTF.

This clone ranks as medium-sized. This specimen includes other DNA sequences encoding the same CDR3. The chain has TRBV28 and TRBJ2-7; D is ambiguous. Trimming cost V 4 bases and J 3 bases, with 4 bases left between them. The CDR3 length is 11 residues. Germline values: CDR1 MDHEN, CDR2 SYDVKM. The CDR3 sequence is CASSSIYEQYF. CDR3 DNA: TGTGCCAGCAGTTCCATCTACGAGCAGTACTTC.

The chain joins TRBV7-9 to TRBJ2-4, with 10 positions matching TRBD2. The CDR3 length is 12 residues. V was pared by 4 bases and J by 16 bases, with 7 bases of the junction left unmatched. The germline gives CDR1 SEHNR, CDR2 FQNEAQ (reference sequence). As DNA, the CDR3 is TGTGCCAGCAGCTCCCTAGCGGGAGTAAGATACTTC. It codes for CASSSLAGVRYF.

The chain couples TRBV6-5 to TRBJ2-2, with D hard to call. The V end lost 2 bases, the J end lost 5 bases, and 6 bases lay between the germline ends. This CDR3 spans 13 amino acids. CDR1 is MNHEY and CDR2 is SVGAGI in the germline V gene. Here the CDR3 DNA reads TGTGCCAGCAGTTACACGGAGACCGGGGAGCTGTTTTTT. This encodes CASSYTETGELFF.

The chain couples TRBV27 to TRBJ2-6, with TRBD2 matching over 8 bases. V lost 4 bases, J lost 0 bases, and 11 bases stayed unmatched. Germline values: CDR1 MNHEY, CDR2 SMNVEV (reference sequence). This CDR3 is built from 19 residues. CDR3 coding DNA: TGTGCCAGCAGTTACACTCTCGGGGGGGTCTACTCTGGGGCCAACGTCCTGACTTTC. Translation: CASSYTLGGVYSGANVLTF.